This TCR beta chain stems from a study of technical replicates of blood from a handful of donors. Produced via immunoSEQ multiplex PCR; TCRdb's table is partial and in-frame only. The sample records fewer than 85,000 clones, more than 90% being singletons. Per the germline V gene, CDR1 is MRHNA and CDR2 is SNTAGT. Trimming took 0 bases from V and 2 from J; bases not matched to a gene: 1. The CDR3 has 16 residues. This clonotype was obtained from a human donor in good health. The chain carries TRBV6-4 and TRBJ2-2, with TRBD2 matching over 9 bases. The sample comprised T cells isolated from PBMCs. CDR3 sequence: CASSDSSGRNTGELFF. The CDR3 DNA follows: TGTGCCAGCAGTGACTCTAGCGGGAGAAACACCGGGGAGCTGTTTTTT.